This passage covers 23 T cell receptor beta chains from one sample sequenced in a study of T-cell memory formation after mild COVID-19 (dated by TCRdb to the early 2020s). To prepare the library, 5' RACE was applied. The run used an Illumina NovaSeq 6000. TCRdb itself trimmed the public reads at Q25 with fastp, ran MiXCR and retained productive beta chains. Rows with one shared CDR3 protein collapse into an entry with the most common genes and DNA. This sample gives under 300,000 distinct CDR3 sequences in total; 8.2% of them show up just once. The ten top clones hold about 22% of the sample. The sample comprised PBMCs or a T cell subset sorted from them (not recorded which). These receptors were obtained from a man between 18 and 29 years old who had mild COVID-19 (a few samples of this study predate the infection). The sample titles of this study are shuffled in the database, so cell type and time point are left out; the donor was told from shared clones.

This chain uses TRBV28 with TRBJ2-2, with TRBD1 identical over 10 bases. The CDR3 is made up of 16 amino acids. The V gene's germline CDR1 is MDHEN and CDR2 SYDVKM. V lost 6 bases, J lost 4 bases, and 8 bases stayed unmatched. For the CDR3, the DNA is TGTGCCAGCAGCAAACTGGGACAGGGGTTCACCGGGGAGCTGTTTTTT. Protein product: CASSKLGQGFTGELFF.

This clonotype has a count of ten or more. The rearrangement joins TRBV5-1 to TRBJ1-1, with D possibly matching TRBD1 (6 bases). Trimming stripped 4 bases from V and 3 bases from J, with 13 bases between. There are 14 residues in the CDR3. The germline gives CDR1 SGHRS, CDR2 YFSETQ. As DNA, the CDR3 is TGCGCCAGCAGCACCAGGGGCTCGGACACTGAAGCTTTCTTT. Translated: CASSTRGSDTEAFF.

This clonotype has just a few counts. The chain is built from TRBV5-1 and TRBJ1-1; 8 bases match TRBD1. V lost 0 bases to trimming and J lost 3 bases; unmatched junction nucleotides: 7. The CDR3 spans 16 residues. Germline V gene data show CDR1 as SGHRS and CDR2 as YFSETQ. CDR3 in DNA: TGCGCCAGCAGCTTGGCCCGGACAGGGATCGACACTGAAGCTTTCTTT. As protein: CASSLARTGIDTEAFF.

V and J are TRBV6-1 and TRBJ2-1, with 13 bases fitting TRBD2. V trimming: 3 bases; J trimming: 2 bases; junction bases outside the gene matches: 1. This CDR3 region has 16 residues. Germline V gives CDR1 MNHNS, CDR2 SASEGT. CDR3 DNA sequence: TGTGCCAGCAGTGACGGACTAGCGGGGGCCTACAATGAGCAGTTCTTC. Translation: CASSDGLAGAYNEQFF.

The V and J genes are TRBV2 and TRBJ2-6; possibly TRBD1 for D (6 bases). The V gene's germline CDR1 is SNHLY and CDR2 FYNNEI. The CDR3 consists of 17 residues. The V gene lost 6 bases and the J gene lost 0 bases, with 15 bases spanning the gap. The CDR3 reads CASRPAQGRSGANVLTF. The CDR3 nucleotides are TGTGCCAGCAGGCCGGCACAGGGCCGCTCTGGGGCCAACGTCCTGACTTTC. The whole variable domain, remainder taken from reference TRBV2 and TRBJ2-6, is EPEVTQTPSHQVTQMGQEVILRCVPISNHLYFYWYRQILGQKVEFLVSFYNNEISEKSEIFDDQFSVERPDGSNFTLKIRSTKLEDSAMYFCASRPAQGRSGANVLTFGAGSRLTVL.

This clonotype was detected a few times. The gene calls are TRBV10-3 and TRBJ1-1; D is perhaps TRBD1 (6 bases). The CDR3 totals 13 residues. Germline V gene sequence: CDR1 ENHRY, CDR2 SYGVKD. Trimming pared 5 bases from V and 3 bases from J, leaving 10 bases between. CDR3 coding DNA: TGTGCCATCAGTCCTCCAGGGGACACTGAAGCTTTCTTT. Translation: CAISPPGDTEAFF.

This clonotype was detected only a few times. V is TRBV18 and J is TRBJ1-5, with 7 positions matching TRBD1. CDR3 length: 15 amino acids. V lost 3 bases to trimming and J lost 4 bases; unmatched junction nucleotides: 6. In germline, CDR1 is KGHSH, CDR2 LQKENI. CDR3 nucleotides: TGTGCCAGCTCACCCCAACAGGGGAAAAATCAGCCCCAGCATTTT. Translated: CASSPQQGKNQPQHF.

The table lists this clonotype with a few counts. The V gene is TRBV10-2, the J gene TRBJ2-3, with unresolved D. V gave up 7 bases and J gave up 0 bases, with 8 bases separating them. Germline assignment: CDR1 WSHSY and CDR2 SAAADI. The CDR3 extends over 13 amino acids. Here the CDR3 DNA reads TGCGCCAGCATGGGCGCAAGCACAGATACGCAGTATTTT. Translated: CASMGASTDTQYF.

This clonotype showed up many times. The chain employs TRBV27 and TRBJ2-2; 11 bases line up with TRBD1. V lost 3 bases to trimming and J lost 4 bases; unmatched junction nucleotides: 1. This CDR3 spans 15 amino acids. Germline CDR1 MNHEY, CDR2 SMNVEV (reference sequence). As DNA, the CDR3 is TGTGCCAGCAGTTTCGGGACAGGGGGCACCGGGGAGCTGTTTTTT. It specifies CASSFGTGGTGELFF.

This clonotype was detected a few times. The CDR3 loop reads CASSLFGTGANSPLHF. The DNA for the CDR3 is TGTGCCAGCAGTTTATTTGGGACAGGCGCGAATTCACCCCTCCACTTT. The chain recombines TRBV12-3 or TRBV12-4 with TRBJ1-6; 8 bases map to TRBD1. This CDR3 is built from 16 residues. J lost 7 bases, V lost 2 bases, and 7 bases had no gene match.

This clonotype has at least ten counts. The rearrangement uses TRBV29-1 and TRBJ1-1; the D is unclear. The CDR3 is 11 residues long. Germline values: CDR1 SQVTM, CDR2 ANQGSEA. V was cut by 3 bases and J by 3 bases, with 5 bases left in between. The CDR3 DNA reads as TGCAGCGTTGAGGGGTACACTGAAGCTTTCTTT. The encoded protein is CSVEGYTEAFF.

This clonotype was detected only a few times. The chain recombines TRBV7-6 with TRBJ2-3, with D perhaps TRBD1 (6 bases). CDR1 is SGHVS, CDR2 FNYEAQ, per germline. The CDR3 contains 16 residues. The V end lost 1 base, the J end lost 5 bases, and 16 bases lay between the germline ends. CDR3 sequence: CASSLEFWGPGDTQYF. Here the CDR3 DNA reads TGTGCCAGCAGCTTAGAGTTTTGGGGGCCGGGAGATACGCAGTATTTT.

This clonotype has more than one count but fewer than ten. V usage is TRBV7-2 and J usage is TRBJ2-5; D is uncertain. This CDR3 has 14 amino acids. Trimming cost V 5 bases and J 6 bases, with 16 bases left between them. Germline CDR1 is SGHTA and CDR2 is FQGNSA. Here the CDR3 DNA reads TGTGCCAGCAGCCGCCAACGAACCGTGAAGACCCAGTACTTC. It specifies CASSRQRTVKTQYF.

This clonotype is deemed medium-sized (0.01 to 0.1%). The CDR3 protein is CASSALGNEQFF. The CDR3 DNA is TGTGCCAGCAGCGCATTGGGAAATGAGCAGTTCTTC. The rearrangement joins TRBV13 to TRBJ2-1; D unresolved. CDR3 length equals 12 residues. With 5 bases removed from V and 7 bases from J, the gap between germline ends came to 9 bases. Germline loops: CDR1 PRHDT, CDR2 FYEKMQ (reference sequence).

This clonotype was seen a handful of times. The chain uses TRBV5-1 and TRBJ2-2, with D perhaps matching TRBD2 (6 bases). Germline V gene sequence: CDR1 SGHRS, CDR2 YFSETQ. V was trimmed by 1 base and J by 7 bases, leaving 14 bases between them. This CDR3 contains 15 residues. CDR3 region: CASSLLEGAGGELFF. CDR3 nucleotide sequence: TGCGCCAGCAGCTTGTTGGAGGGAGCGGGCGGGGAGCTGTTTTTT.

The gene calls are TRBV6-5 and TRBJ1-2; 7 bases are a match to TRBD1. Unmatched junction bases numbered 6, after V lost 6 bases and J lost 8 bases. The CDR3 is 12 amino acids. Looked up from germline, CDR1 is MNHEY and CDR2 is SVGAGI. The CDR3 protein is CASSPTGEGYTF. The CDR3 coding sequence is TGTGCCAGCAGCCCCACAGGGGAAGGCTACACCTTC.

A few counts support this clonotype. The chain recombines TRBV6-5 with TRBJ2-1; D is perhaps TRBD2 (7 bases). CDR3 length: 15 residues. CDR1 is MNHEY, CDR2 SVGAGI, per germline. V shed 5 bases and J shed 4 bases, with 15 bases lying between them. CDR3 loop: CASSPGGGLYNEQFF. The CDR3 DNA reads as TGTGCCAGCAGTCCCGGCGGGGGCCTTTACAATGAGCAGTTCTTC.

The chain links TRBV12-3 or TRBV12-4 to TRBJ1-2, with D unresolved. This CDR3 has 12 residues. Deletions cut 6 bases from V and 8 bases from J, with 13 bases between. CDR3 region: CASSPGVRGYTF. CDR3 DNA: TGTGCCAGCAGCCCCGGGGTAAGGGGCTACACCTTC.

A few counts support this clonotype. This sequence joins TRBV19 and TRBJ2-3, with D uncertain. This CDR3 contains 15 residues. Trimming stripped 7 bases from V and 2 bases from J, with 16 bases between. The germline V gene encodes CDR1 LNHDA and CDR2 SQIVND (reference sequence). Here the CDR3 DNA reads TGTGCCAGTACCCAAGGCGTGGCAGTCACAGATACGCAGTATTTT. Residues: CASTQGVAVTDTQYF.

This clonotype was counted between two and nine times. The rearrangement joins TRBV12-3 or TRBV12-4 to TRBJ1-5; D remains ambiguous. Trimming left V 6 bases short and J 4 bases short, with 7 bases between. CDR3 length: 12 amino acids. CDR3 region: CASRKENQPQHF. Here the CDR3 DNA reads TGTGCCAGCAGGAAAGAGAATCAGCCCCAGCATTTT.

This clonotype occurred many times. The rearrangement uses TRBV7-2 and TRBJ2-1; D remains ambiguous. V lost 2 bases, J lost 3 bases, and 14 bases lay in between. Germline CDR1 reads SGHTA; CDR2 reads FQGNSA. The CDR3 sequence is 16 residues long. DNA for the CDR3: TGTGCCAGCAGCTTATTTGGTAGGCTCTACTACAATGAGCAGTTCTTC. This encodes CASSLFGRLYYNEQFF.

The CDR3 here is CASAARGGAQTQYF. The CDR3 DNA is TGCGCCAGCGCGGCGAGAGGGGGGGCCCAGACCCAGTACTTC. The gene calls are TRBV5-1 and TRBJ2-5; D is possibly TRBD2 (7 bases). The CDR3 covers 14 residues. Germline V gene lookup returns CDR1 SGHRS and CDR2 YFSETQ. V lost 7 bases, J lost 6 bases, and 19 bases lay in between. Using reference TRBV5-1 and TRBJ2-5 for the parts outside the CDR3, the full variable domain is KAGVTQTPRYLIKTRGQQVTLSCSPISGHRSVSWYQQTPGQGLQFLFEYFSETQRNKGNFPGRFSGRQFSNSRSEMNVSTLELGDSALYLCASAARGGAQTQYFGPGTRLLVL.

The chain recombines TRBV2 with TRBJ2-3; D gene uncertain. Germline V gene lookup returns CDR1 SNHLY and CDR2 FYNNEI. V was shortened by 0 bases and J by 11 bases, with 6 bases between the two germline ends. CDR3 length: 11 amino acids. The CDR3 reads CASSEAGRQYF. The DNA for the CDR3 is TGTGCCAGCAGTGAAGCGGGCCGGCAGTATTTT.